The subject of this entry is one TCR beta chain. This record comes from a study of technical replicates of blood from several donors. Looked up from germline, CDR1 is LGHNA and CDR2 is YSLEER. The CDR3 is 19 amino acids. After removal of 0 bases from V and 0 bases from J, the junction contained 9 bases not matched to a gene. Sequenced by immunoSEQ multiplex PCR; TCRdb stores in-frame clones only, minus some. The table includes some 60,000 clones, about nine tenths detected once. Sequencing used PBMCs. The rearrangement links TRBV4-3 to TRBJ2-2; 8 nucleotides align to TRBD2. This receptor was taken from a human donor in good health. Some clones in this sample may be carry-over from other donors' samples. CDR3 amino acids: CASSQDPEWGLANTGELFF. CDR3 in DNA: TGCGCCAGCAGCCAAGATCCCGAGTGGGGACTAGCGAACACCGGGGAGCTGTTTTTT.